The T cell receptor beta chain described here comes from a study of cytomegalovirus exposure and HLA in healthy donors. Study-wide context: As released early, the data held some 80 million unique TCRs from HLA-typed donors. For the 300 to 400 genotyped donors, approximately 82% fell within the Caucasian-associated ancestry cluster.

Regarding this clone: What it recognizes is unknown.

V trimming: 4 bases; J trimming: 4 bases; junction bases outside the gene matches: 3. Germline values: CDR1 SQVTM, CDR2 ANQGSEA. This CDR3 spans 12 amino acids. Study outcomes and limitations: The study reported that TCR beta sequences accurately predicted HLA-A and HLA-B alleles in most subjects.

The PCR used 60 Vbeta and 13 Jbeta primers. Clones were read by immunoSEQ multiplex PCR, and TCRdb kept only the in-frame ones, dropping some. The table shows 100,000 to 150,000 clones, with about 72% occurring only once. This clonotype was obtained from a female donor in good health and CMV-seronegative. J is TRBJ1-2 and V is TRBV29-1, with 7 bases identical to TRBD1. Sequencing was performed on PBMCs. CDR3 DNA: TGCAGCGTTGGGACAGGTTCCTATGGCTACACCTTC. It is translated as CSVGTGSYGYTF.